This paragraph covers one T cell receptor (beta chain) sequence. Distinct nucleotide sequences in the sample also encode this CDR3. The record originates from a study of blood T cell repertoires in COVID-19. On the study more broadly: Sources were T cells, B-cell-depleted T cells, or PBMCs; the material itself was cDNA or gDNA.

Study processing details: Amplification with reference gene primers provided the estimates of nucleated cell counts. Profiling relied on immunoSEQ multiplex PCR, and the TCRdb table lists in-frame clones only, not all of them. From that table come the V and J calls and clone size; the DNA was used to work out D and trimming. This table holds nearly 250,000 clones, about 80% found once. This TCR was recovered from a woman aged 80 or over with acute or convalescent COVID-19. Sequencing used peripheral blood.

CDR3 loop: CASSLGGSSYEQYF. In DNA, the CDR3 is TGCGCCAGCAGCTTGGGCGGGAGCTCCTACGAGCAGTACTTC. This chain links TRBV5-1 with TRBJ2-7, with 7 positions matching TRBD2. Per germline, CDR1 SGHRS and CDR2 YFSETQ. The CDR3 consists of 14 residues. J was trimmed by 0 bases and V by 0 bases; bases with no gene match: 0.